The 8 T cell receptor beta chains below come from one sample, sequenced in a study of T cell repertoires in cytomegalovirus infection. These receptors have no identified antigens. A single record per CDR3 protein comes from TCRdb applying MiXCR to the reads. The sample gives some 310,000 distinct CDR3 sequences, more than 20% of which show up once; approximately 12% is in the top ten. Source: cultured PBMCs, taken from culture after CMV antigen stimulation. Receptor source: a human donor in good health (CMV status not recorded). Some clones in this sample may be carry-over from other donors' samples.

This chain connects TRBV9 to TRBJ2-1, with D perhaps being TRBD1 or TRBD2 (5 bases each). Trimming stripped 0 bases from V and 4 bases from J, with 17 bases between. The CDR3 loop spans 17 amino acids. The germline V gene has CDR1 SGDLS and CDR2 YYNGEE. This CDR3 reads CASSVEAFGDVYNEQFF. CDR3 in DNA: TGTGCCAGCAGCGTAGAGGCTTTTGGGGACGTATACAATGAGCAGTTCTTC.

The V call is TRBV14, the J call TRBJ2-5; D is possibly TRBD2 (6 bases). Germline values: CDR1 SGHDN, CDR2 FVKESK. This CDR3 is built from 15 residues. Trimming took off 3 bases at V and 4 bases at J, with 15 bases between the two ends. In DNA, the CDR3 is TGTGCCAGCAGCCATCCCCGGGGGATTGGAGAGACCCAGTACTTC. This translates into CASSHPRGIGETQYF.

The chain links TRBV20-1 to TRBJ1-5, with a possible D match to TRBD1 (6 bases). Germline loops: CDR1 DFQATT, CDR2 SNEGSKA (reference sequence). V was cut by 0 bases and J by 0 bases, with 15 bases left in between. The CDR3 length is 17 residues. CDR3 nucleotide sequence: TGCAGTGCTAGAGATTCTCGTAAGGGGGGTAGCAATCAGCCCCAGCATTTT. This sequence encodes CSARDSRKGGSNQPQHF.

DNA for the CDR3: TGCAGTGCTAGAGAGGTACTAGCGGGAGATACGCAGTATTTT. Translation gives CSAREVLAGDTQYF. The V call is TRBV20-1, the J call TRBJ2-3; 9 bases align to TRBD2. Germline CDR1 reads DFQATT; CDR2 reads SNEGSKA (reference sequence). Trimming at V came to 0 bases and at J to 5 bases, leaving 3 bases not matched to a gene. The CDR3 is made up of 14 amino acids.

This clonotype was detected ten times or more. The V and J genes are TRBV10-1 and TRBJ2-5, with D possibly TRBD1 on 6 matching bases. Germline lookup yields CDR1 WNHNN and CDR2 SYGVQD (reference sequence). The length of the CDR3 is 13 residues. V lost 4 bases and J 5 bases, leaving 11 bases between the germline ends. This chain's CDR3 is CASSGGQRETQYF. CDR3 coding DNA: TGCGCCAGCAGTGGTGGACAGAGGGAGACCCAGTACTTC.

This chain links TRBV27 with TRBJ1-1; D unresolved. The V gene lost 2 bases and the J gene lost 5 bases, with 9 bases spanning the gap. The CDR3 covers 13 residues. Germline CDR1 is MNHEY and CDR2 is SMNVEV (reference sequence). CDR3 loop: CASSLGVSTEAFF. CDR3 DNA sequence: TGTGCCAGCAGTTTAGGTGTTTCGACTGAAGCTTTCTTT.

This clonotype was detected only once. The chain links TRBV30 to TRBJ2-5, with unresolved D. CDR1 is GTSNPN and CDR2 is SVGIG in the germline V gene (reference sequence). This CDR3 is 13 amino acids long. V was pared by 0 bases and J by 5 bases, with 10 bases between. In DNA, the CDR3 is TGTGCCTGGAGTGTTGGGGTTGGCGAGACCCAGTACTTC. It translates to CAWSVGVGETQYF.

In this sample, this clonotype turned up many times. The CDR3 spells CASSLTYSGPAYEQYF. In nucleotides, the CDR3 is TGTGCCAGCAGCTTAACGTATTCGGGACCAGCCTACGAGCAGTACTTC. V usage is TRBV7-2 and J usage is TRBJ2-7; the D gene could be TRBD1 or TRBD2 (5 bases each). Trimming left V 2 bases short and J 2 bases short, with 16 bases between. The CDR3 totals 16 residues. Germline lookup yields CDR1 SGHTA and CDR2 FQGNSA.